Following are 3 T cell receptor beta chains from one sample sequenced in a study of blood T cell repertoires in COVID-19. Produced via immunoSEQ multiplex PCR; TCRdb's table is partial and in-frame only. The table records a few hundred thousand clones, around 90% of them present only once. Material: peripheral blood. These receptors originate from a woman in her twenties or thirties with acute or convalescent COVID-19.

V and J are TRBV12-5 and TRBJ1-2, with D perhaps matching TRBD1 (6 bases). The germline CDR1 and CDR2 sequences are LGHNT and FRNRAP. V was shortened by 1 base and J by 0 bases, with 21 bases between the two germline ends. The CDR3 is made up of 19 amino acids. The CDR3 region has the DNA TGTGCTAGTGGTTTGGCGACCAGGGGCGCACGGTATGCTAACTATGGCTACACCTTC. Encoded protein: CASGLATRGARYANYGYTF.

The V and J genes are TRBV29-1 and TRBJ2-2; weak D call: TRBD2 (6 bases). The germline gives CDR1 SQVTM, CDR2 ANQGSEA. Trimming stripped 7 bases from V and 2 bases from J, with 11 bases between. This CDR3 spans 13 amino acids. CDR3 in DNA: TGCAGCGCCCGGGGGAGTAACACCGGGGAGCTGTTTTTT. It translates to CSARGSNTGELFF.

The V gene is TRBV30, the J gene TRBJ2-1; D is unresolved. This CDR3 spans 11 amino acids. Germline loops: CDR1 GTSNPN, CDR2 SVGIG (reference sequence). With 0 bases removed from V and 9 bases from J, the gap between germline ends came to 6 bases. CDR3 protein: CAWSVSTEQFF. As DNA, the CDR3 is TGTGCCTGGAGTGTCAGTACTGAGCAGTTCTTC.